This section outlines one T cell receptor (beta chain) sequence together with its context. The sample is drawn from a study of cytomegalovirus exposure and HLA in healthy donors. CDR3 length: 13 residues. J lost 8 bases, V lost 10 bases, and 8 bases had no gene match. Germline-derived CDR1 and CDR2 are LNHDA and SQIVND (reference sequence). PCR primers comprised 60 Vbeta and 13 Jbeta primers. Only in-frame clones appear in the TCRdb table, and some are missing; sequencing was by immunoSEQ multiplex PCR. The table has around 94,000 clones, nearly 65% seen once. The V call is TRBV19, the J call TRBJ2-1, with 10 bases that match TRBD2. Sample: PBMCs. The receptor's source is a human donor in good health. The chain's CDR3 is CATSGRTGDEQFF. The DNA of the CDR3 is TGTGCCACTAGCGGGAGAACGGGCGATGAGCAGTTCTTC.